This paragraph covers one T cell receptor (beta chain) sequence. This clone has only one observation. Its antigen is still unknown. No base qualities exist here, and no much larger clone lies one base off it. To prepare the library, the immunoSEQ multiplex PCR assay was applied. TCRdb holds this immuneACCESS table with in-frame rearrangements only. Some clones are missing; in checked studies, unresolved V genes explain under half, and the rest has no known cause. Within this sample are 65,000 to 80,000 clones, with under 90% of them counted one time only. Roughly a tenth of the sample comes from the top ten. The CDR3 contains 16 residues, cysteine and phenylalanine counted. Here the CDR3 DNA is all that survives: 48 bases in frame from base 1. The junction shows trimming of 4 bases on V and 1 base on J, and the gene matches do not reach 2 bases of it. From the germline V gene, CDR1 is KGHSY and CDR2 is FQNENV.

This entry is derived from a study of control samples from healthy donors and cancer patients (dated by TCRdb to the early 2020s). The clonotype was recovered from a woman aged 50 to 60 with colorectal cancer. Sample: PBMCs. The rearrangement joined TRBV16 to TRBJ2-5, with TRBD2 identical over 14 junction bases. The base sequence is TGTGCCAGCAGCCGGACTAGCGGGGGGTTCCAAGAGACCCAGTACTTC. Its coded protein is CASSRTSGGFQETQYF.